This T cell receptor beta chain was sequenced in a study of blood T cell repertoires in COVID-19. On the study more broadly: PBMCs, B-cell-depleted T cells, or T cells provided the cDNA or gDNA that made up the material.

TCRdb's table, derived via immunoSEQ multiplex PCR, lists solely in-frame clones and lacks some. The sample consists of approximately 70,000 clones, over 75% of them appearing once. This clonotype was obtained from a middle-aged man with COVID-19, enrolled during active disease. Source material: peripheral blood.

The CDR3 nucleotides are TGTGCCAGCAGCCTTAGCGGCGGCTACGAGCAGTACTTC. Amino acid sequence: CASSLSGGYEQYF. The chain has TRBV12-3 or TRBV12-4 and TRBJ2-7; D might be TRBD2 (6 bases). The CDR3 spans 13 residues. V lost 6 bases to trimming and J lost 3 bases, with 12 bases between them.